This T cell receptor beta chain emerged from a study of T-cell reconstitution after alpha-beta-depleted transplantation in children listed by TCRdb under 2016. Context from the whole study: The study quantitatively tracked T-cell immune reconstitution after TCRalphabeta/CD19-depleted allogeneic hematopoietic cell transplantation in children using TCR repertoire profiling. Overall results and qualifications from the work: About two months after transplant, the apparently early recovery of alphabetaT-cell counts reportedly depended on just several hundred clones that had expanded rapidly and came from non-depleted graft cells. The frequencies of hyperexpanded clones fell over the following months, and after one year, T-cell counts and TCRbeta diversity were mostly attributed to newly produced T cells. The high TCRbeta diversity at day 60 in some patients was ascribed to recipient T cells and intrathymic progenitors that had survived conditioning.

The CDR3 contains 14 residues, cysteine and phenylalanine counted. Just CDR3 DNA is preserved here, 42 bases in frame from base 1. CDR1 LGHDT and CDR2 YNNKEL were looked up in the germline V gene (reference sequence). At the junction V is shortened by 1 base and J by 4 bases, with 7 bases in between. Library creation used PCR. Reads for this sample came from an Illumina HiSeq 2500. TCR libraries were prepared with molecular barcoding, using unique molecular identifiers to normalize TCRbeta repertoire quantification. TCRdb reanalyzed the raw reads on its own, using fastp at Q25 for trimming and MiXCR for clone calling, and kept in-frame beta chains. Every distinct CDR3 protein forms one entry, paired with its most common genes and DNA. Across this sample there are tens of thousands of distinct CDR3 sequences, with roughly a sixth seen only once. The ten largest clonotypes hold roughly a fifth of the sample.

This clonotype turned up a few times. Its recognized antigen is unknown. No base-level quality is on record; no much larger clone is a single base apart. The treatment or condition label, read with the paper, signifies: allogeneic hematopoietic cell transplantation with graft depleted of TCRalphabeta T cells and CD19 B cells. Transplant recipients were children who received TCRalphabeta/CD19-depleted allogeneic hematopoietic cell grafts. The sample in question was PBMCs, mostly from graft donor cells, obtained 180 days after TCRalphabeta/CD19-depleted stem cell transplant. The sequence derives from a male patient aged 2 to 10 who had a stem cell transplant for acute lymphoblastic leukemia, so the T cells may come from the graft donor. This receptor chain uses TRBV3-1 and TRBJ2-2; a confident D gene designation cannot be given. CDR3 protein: CASSQVLGTGELFF. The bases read TGTGCCAGCAGCCAAGTGTTGGGCACCGGGGAGCTGTTTTTT.